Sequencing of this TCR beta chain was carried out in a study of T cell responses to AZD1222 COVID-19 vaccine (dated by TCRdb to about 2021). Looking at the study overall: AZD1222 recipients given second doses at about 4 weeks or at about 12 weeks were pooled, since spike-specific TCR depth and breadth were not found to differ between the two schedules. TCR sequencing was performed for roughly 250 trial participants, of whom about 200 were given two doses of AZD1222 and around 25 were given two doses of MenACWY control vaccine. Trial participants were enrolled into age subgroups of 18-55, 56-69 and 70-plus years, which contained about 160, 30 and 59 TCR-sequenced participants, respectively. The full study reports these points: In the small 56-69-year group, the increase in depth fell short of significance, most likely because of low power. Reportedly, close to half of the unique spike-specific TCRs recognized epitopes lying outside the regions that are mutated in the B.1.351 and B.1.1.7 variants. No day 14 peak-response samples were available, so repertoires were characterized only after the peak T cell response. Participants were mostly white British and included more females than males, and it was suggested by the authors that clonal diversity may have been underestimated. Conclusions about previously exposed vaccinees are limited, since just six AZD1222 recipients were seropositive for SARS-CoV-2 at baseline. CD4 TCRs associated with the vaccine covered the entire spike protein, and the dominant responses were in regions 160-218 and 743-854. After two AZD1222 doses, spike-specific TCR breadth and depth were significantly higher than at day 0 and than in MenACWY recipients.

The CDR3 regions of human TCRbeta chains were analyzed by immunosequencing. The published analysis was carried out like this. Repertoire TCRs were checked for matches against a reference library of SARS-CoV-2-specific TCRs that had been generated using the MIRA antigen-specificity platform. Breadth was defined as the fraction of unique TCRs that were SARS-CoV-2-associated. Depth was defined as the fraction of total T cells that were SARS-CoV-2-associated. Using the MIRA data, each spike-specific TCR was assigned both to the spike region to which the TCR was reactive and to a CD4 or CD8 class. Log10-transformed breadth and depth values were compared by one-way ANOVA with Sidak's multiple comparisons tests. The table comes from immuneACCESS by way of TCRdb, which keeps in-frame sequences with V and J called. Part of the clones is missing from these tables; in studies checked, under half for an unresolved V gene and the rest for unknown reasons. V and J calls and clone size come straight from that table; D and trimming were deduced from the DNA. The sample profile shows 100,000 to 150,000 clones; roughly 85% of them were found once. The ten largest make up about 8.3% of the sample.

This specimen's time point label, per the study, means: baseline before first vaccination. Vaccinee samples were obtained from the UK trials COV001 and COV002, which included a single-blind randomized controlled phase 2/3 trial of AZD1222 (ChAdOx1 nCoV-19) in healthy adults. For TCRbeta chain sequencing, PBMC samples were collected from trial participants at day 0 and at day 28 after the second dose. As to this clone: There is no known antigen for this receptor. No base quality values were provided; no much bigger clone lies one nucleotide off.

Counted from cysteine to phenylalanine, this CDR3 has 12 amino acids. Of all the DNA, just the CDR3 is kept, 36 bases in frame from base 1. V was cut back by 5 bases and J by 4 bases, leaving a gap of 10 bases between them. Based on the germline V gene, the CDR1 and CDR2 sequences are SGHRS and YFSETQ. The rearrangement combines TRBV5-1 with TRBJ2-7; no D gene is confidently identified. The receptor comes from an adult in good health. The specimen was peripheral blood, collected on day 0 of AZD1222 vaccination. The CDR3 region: CASRYSGYEQYF. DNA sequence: TGCGCCAGCAGATACTCAGGATACGAGCAGTACTTC.